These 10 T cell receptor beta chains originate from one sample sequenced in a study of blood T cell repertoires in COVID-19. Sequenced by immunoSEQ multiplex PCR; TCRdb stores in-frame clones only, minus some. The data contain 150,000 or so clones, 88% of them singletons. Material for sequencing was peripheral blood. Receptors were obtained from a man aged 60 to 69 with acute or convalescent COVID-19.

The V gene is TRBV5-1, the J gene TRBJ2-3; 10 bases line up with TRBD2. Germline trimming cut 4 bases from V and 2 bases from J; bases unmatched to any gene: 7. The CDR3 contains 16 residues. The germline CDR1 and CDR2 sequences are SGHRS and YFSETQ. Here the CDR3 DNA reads TGCGCCAGCAGCCCCCTACTAGCGGGGTCCACAGATACGCAGTATTTT. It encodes CASSPLLAGSTDTQYF.

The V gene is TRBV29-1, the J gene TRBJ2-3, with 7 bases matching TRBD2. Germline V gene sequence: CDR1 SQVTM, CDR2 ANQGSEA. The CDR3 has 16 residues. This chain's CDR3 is CSARRGLGYSVDTQYF. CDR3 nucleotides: TGCAGTGCTAGGCGGGGGTTAGGCTACAGCGTAGATACGCAGTATTTT.

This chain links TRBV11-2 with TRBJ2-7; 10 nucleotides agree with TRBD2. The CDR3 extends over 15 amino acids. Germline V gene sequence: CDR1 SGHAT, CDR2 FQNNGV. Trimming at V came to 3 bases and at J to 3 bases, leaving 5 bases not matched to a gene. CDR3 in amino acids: CASSFGLAEFYEQYF. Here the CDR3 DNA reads TGTGCCAGCAGCTTTGGACTAGCGGAGTTCTACGAGCAGTACTTC.

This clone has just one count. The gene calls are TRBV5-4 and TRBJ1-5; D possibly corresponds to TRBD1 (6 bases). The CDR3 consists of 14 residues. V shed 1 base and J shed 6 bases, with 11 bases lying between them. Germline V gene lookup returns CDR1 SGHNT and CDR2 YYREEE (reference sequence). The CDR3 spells CASSLMGAGQPQHF. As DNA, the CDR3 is TGTGCCAGCAGCTTGATGGGGGCGGGTCAGCCCCAGCATTTT.

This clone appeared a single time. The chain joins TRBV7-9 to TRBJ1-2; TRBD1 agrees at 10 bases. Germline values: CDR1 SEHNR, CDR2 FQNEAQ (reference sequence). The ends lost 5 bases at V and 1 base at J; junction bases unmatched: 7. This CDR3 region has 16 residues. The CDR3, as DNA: TGTGCCAGCAGCGTGACAGGGGGCGCGGGTAACTATGGCTACACCTTC. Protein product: CASSVTGGAGNYGYTF.

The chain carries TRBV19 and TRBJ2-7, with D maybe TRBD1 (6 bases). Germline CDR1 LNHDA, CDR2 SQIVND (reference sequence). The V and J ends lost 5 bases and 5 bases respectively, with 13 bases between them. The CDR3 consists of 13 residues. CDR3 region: CASSGDRSHEQYF. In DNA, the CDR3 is TGTGCCAGTAGTGGTGACAGGAGCCACGAGCAGTACTTC.

CDR3 amino acids: CASSLVRRNTEAFF. The DNA for the CDR3 is TGTGCCAGCAGCCTAGTGCGGCGGAACACTGAAGCTTTCTTT. The chain combines TRBV13 with TRBJ1-1, with unresolved D. The CDR3 is 14 amino acids. The V and J ends lost 5 bases and 1 base respectively, with 11 bases between them. Germline-derived CDR1 and CDR2 are PRHDT and FYEKMQ (reference sequence).

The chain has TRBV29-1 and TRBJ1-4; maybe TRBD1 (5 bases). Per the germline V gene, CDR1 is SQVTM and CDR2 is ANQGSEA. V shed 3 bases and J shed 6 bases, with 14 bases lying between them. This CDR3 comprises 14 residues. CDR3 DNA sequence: TGCAGCGTTGACTCGGGGGATGGGGATGAAAAACTGTTTTTT. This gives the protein CSVDSGDGDEKLFF.

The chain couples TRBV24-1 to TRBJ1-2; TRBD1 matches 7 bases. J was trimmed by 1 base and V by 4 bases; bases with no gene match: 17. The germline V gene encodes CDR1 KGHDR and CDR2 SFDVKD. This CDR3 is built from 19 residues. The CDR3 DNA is TGTGCCACCAGTGAAAACCTACCCGGACAGGACGTGGGTAACTATGGCTACACCTTC. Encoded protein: CATSENLPGQDVGNYGYTF.

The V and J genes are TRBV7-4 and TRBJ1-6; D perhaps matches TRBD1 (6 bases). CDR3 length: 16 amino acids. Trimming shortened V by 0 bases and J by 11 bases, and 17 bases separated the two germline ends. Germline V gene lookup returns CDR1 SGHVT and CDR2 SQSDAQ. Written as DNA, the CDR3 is TGTGCCAGCAGCTTAGCACCCCACAGGGCTTGGACACCCCTCCACTTT. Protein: CASSLAPHRAWTPLHF.